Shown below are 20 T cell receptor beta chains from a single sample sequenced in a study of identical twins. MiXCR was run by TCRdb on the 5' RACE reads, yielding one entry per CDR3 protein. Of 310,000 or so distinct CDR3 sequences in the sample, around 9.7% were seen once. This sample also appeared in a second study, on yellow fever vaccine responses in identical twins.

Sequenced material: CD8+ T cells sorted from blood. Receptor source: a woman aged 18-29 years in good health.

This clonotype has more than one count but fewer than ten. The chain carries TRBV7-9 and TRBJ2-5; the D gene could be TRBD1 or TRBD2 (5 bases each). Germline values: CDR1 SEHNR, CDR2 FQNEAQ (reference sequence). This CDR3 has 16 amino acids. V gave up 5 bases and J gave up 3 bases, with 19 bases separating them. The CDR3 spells CASSALAGRDEETQYF. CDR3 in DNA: TGTGCCAGCAGCGCCCTGGCGGGCAGGGATGAAGAGACCCAGTACTTC.

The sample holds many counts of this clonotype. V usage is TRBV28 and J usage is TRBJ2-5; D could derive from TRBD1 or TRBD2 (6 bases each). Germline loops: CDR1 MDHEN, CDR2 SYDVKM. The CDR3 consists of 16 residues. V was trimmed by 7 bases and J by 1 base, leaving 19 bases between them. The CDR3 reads CASTIRGVGIQETQYF. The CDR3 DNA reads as TGTGCCAGCACCATTAGGGGGGTAGGCATCCAAGAGACCCAGTACTTC.

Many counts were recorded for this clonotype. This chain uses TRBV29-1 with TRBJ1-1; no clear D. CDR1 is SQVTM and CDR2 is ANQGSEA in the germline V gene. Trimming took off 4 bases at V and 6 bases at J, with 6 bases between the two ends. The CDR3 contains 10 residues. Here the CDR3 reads CSVALPEAFF. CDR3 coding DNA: TGCAGCGTTGCATTACCTGAAGCTTTCTTT.

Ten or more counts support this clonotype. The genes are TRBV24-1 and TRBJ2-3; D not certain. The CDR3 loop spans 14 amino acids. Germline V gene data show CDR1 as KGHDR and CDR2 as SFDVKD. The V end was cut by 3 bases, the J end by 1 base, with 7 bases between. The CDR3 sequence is CATSDKEGTDTQYF. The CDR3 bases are TGTGCCACCAGTGATAAGGAAGGCACAGATACGCAGTATTTT.

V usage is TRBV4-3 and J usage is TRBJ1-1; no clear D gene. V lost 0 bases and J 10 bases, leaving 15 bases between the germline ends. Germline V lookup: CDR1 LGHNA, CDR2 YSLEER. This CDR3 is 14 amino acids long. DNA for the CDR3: TGCGCCAGCAGCCAAGATTTCGGCGGCGCGGGAGCTTTCTTT. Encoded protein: CASSQDFGGAGAFF.

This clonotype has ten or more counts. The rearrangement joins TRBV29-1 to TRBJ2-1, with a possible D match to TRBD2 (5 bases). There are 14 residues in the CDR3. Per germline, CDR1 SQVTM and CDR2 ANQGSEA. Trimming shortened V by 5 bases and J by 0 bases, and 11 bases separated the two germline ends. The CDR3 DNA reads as TGCAGCGTTAAGAGGGCCAGCTCCTACAATGAGCAGTTCTTC. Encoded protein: CSVKRASSYNEQFF.

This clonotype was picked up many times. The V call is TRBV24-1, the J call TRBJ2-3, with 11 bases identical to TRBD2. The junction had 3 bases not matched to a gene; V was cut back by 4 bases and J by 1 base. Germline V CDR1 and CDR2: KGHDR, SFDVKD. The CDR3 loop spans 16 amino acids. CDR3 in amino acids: CATSEQLAGGTDTQYF. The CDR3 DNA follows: TGTGCCACCAGTGAACAACTAGCGGGGGGCACAGATACGCAGTATTTT.

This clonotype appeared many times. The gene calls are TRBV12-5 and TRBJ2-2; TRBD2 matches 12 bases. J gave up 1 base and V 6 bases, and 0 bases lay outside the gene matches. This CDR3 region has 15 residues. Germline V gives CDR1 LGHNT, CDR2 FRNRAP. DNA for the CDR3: TGTGCTAGTGGACTAGCGGGAGGGAACACCGGGGAGCTGTTTTTT. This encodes CASGLAGGNTGELFF.

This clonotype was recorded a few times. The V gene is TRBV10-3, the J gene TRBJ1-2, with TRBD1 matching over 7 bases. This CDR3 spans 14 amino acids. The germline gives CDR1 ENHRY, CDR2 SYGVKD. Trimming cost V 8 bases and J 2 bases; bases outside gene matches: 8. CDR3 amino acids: CAIRVQGENYGYTF. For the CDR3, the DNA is TGTGCCATCCGAGTCCAGGGGGAGAACTATGGCTACACCTTC.

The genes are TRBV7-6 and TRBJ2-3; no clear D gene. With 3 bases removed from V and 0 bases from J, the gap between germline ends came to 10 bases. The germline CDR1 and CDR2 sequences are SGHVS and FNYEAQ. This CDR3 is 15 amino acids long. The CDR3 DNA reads TGTGCCAGCAGCTTTCTCGCGACAAGCACAGATACGCAGTATTTT. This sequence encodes CASSFLATSTDTQYF.

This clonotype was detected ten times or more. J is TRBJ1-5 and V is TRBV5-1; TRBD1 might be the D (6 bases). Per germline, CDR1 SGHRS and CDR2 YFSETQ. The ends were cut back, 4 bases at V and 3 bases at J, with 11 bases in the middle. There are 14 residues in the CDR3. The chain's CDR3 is CASSPQGNNQPQHF. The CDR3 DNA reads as TGCGCCAGCAGCCCACAGGGAAACAATCAGCCCCAGCATTTT.

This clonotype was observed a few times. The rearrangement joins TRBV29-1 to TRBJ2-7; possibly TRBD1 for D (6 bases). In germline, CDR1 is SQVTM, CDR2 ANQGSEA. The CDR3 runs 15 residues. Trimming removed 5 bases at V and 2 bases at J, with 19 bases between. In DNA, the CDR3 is TGCAGCGTTTCAACGGCCGGGACATACGCCTACGAGCAGTACTTC. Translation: CSVSTAGTYAYEQYF.

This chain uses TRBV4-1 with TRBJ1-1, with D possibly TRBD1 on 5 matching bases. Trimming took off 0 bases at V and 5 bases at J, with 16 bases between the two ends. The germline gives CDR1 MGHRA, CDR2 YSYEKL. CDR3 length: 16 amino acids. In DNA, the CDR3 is TGCGCCAGCAGCCAAGATAGGCCAGGGTTGGGGACTGAAGCTTTCTTT. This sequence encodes CASSQDRPGLGTEAFF.

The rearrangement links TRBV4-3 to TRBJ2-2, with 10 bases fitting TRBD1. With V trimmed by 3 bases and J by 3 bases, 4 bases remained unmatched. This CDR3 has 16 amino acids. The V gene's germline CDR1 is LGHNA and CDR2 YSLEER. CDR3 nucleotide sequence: TGCGCCAGCAGCCAGGCCGGGACAGGGGACACCGGGGAGCTGTTTTTT. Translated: CASSQAGTGDTGELFF.

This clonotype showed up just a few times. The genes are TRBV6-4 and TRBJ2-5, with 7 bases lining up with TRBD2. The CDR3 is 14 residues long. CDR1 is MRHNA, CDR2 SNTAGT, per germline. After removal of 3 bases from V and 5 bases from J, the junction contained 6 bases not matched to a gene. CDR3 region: CASSETGGMETQYF. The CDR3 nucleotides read TGTGCCAGCAGTGAAACCGGGGGGATGGAGACCCAGTACTTC.

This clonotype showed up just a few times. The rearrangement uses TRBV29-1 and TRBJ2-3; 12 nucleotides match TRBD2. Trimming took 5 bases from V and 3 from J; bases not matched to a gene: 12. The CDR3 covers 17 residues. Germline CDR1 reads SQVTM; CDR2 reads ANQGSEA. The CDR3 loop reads CSVCWMTSGSKTDTQYF. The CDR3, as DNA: TGCAGCGTTTGTTGGATGACTAGCGGGAGTAAGACAGATACGCAGTATTTT.

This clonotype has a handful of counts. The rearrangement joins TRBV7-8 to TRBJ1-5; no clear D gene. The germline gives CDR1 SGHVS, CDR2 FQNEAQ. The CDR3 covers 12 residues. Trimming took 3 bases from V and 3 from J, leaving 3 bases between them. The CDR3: CASSFINQPQHF. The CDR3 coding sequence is TGTGCCAGCAGCTTCATCAATCAGCCCCAGCATTTT.

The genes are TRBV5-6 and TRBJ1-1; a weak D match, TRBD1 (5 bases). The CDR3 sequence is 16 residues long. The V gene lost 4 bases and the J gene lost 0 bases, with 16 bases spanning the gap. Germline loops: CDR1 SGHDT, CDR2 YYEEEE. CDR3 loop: CASSPLGGGMNTEAFF. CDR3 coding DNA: TGTGCCAGCAGCCCCCTCGGGGGGGGAATGAACACTGAAGCTTTCTTT.

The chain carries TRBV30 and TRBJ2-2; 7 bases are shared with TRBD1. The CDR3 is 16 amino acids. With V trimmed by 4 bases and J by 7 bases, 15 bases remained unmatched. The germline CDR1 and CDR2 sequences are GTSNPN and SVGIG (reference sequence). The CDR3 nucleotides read TGTGCCTGGAATTTAGGGGGCAGGGAAACTGGCGGGGAGCTGTTTTTT. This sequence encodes CAWNLGGRETGGELFF.

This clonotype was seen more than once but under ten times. The CDR3 DNA is TGTGCCAGCAGCTTACGGCGGGACGGTACCTACGAGCAGTACTTC. It specifies CASSLRRDGTYEQYF. The chain carries TRBV11-2 and TRBJ2-7; perhaps TRBD2 as D (6 bases). This CDR3 has 15 amino acids. Trimming removed 2 bases at V and 2 bases at J, with 13 bases between. The germline gives CDR1 SGHAT, CDR2 FQNNGV.